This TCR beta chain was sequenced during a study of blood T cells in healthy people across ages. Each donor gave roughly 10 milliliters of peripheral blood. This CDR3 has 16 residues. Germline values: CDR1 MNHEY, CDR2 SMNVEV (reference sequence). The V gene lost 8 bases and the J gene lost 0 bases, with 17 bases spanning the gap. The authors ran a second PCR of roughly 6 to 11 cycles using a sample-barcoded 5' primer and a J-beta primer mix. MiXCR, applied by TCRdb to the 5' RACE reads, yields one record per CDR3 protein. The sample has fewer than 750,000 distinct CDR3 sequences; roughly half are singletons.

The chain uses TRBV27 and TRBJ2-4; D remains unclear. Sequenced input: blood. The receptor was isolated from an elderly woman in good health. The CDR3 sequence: CASSRSGGLAKNIQYF. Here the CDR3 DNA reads TGTGCCAGCTCCAGGTCGGGTGGCCTAGCCAAAAACATTCAGTACTTC.